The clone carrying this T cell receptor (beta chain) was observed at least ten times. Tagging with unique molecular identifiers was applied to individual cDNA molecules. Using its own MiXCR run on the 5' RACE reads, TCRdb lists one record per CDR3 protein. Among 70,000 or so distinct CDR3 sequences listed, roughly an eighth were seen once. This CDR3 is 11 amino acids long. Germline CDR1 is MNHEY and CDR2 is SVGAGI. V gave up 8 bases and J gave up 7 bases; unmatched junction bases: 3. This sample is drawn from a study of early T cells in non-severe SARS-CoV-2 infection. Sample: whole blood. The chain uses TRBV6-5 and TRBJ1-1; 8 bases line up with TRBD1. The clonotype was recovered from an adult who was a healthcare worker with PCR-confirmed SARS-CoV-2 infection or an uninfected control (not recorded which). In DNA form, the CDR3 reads TGTGCCAGCGGACAGGGTTTTGAAGCTTTCTTT. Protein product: CASGQGFEAFF.